This TCR beta chain was captured in a study of radiotherapy plus CTLA-4 blockade in lung cancer. In the study overall: 15% to 20% of enrolled patients responded objectively, and about 30% had disease control. Notes on the study in general: According to reports, early shifts in blood T cell clones, alongside interferon-beta, forecast response most accurately. Expansion in blood of tumor-derived TCR clones was seen after radiotherapy plus ipilimumab.

This CDR3 has 18 amino acids. Germline CDR1 is MNHEY and CDR2 is SMNVEV (reference sequence). V was clipped by 1 base and J by 3 bases, with 19 bases between them. For this clone: Its antigen remains unknown.

Assay used: immunoSEQ multiplex PCR; TCRdb lists only in-frame clones, some missing. The sample has tens of thousands of clones, roughly 60% seen once. Sequences were derived from peripheral blood, sampled from a patient treated with radiotherapy plus ipilimumab. This TCR was sampled from a human donor with non-small cell lung cancer who had a partial response to radiotherapy plus ipilimumab. V is TRBV27 and J is TRBJ1-5, with D tentatively TRBD1 (5 bases). The CDR3 loop is CASSLWDHGRGDNQPQHF. For the CDR3, the DNA is TGTGCCAGCAGTTTATGGGACCACGGCCGGGGGGACAATCAGCCCCAGCATTTT.